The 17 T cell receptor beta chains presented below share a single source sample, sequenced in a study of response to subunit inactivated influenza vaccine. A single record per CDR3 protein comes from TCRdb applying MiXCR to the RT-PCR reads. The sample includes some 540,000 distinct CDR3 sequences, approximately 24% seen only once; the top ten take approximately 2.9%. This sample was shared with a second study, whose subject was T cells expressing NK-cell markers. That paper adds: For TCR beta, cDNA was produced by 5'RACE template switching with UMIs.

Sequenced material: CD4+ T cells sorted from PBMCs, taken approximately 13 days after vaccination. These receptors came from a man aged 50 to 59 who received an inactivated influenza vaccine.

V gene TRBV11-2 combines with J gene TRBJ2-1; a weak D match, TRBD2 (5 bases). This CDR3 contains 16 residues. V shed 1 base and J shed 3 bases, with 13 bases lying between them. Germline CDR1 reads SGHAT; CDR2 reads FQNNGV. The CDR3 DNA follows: TGTGCCAGCAGCTTAGTACGGGGAGCCTTCTACAATGAGCAGTTCTTC. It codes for CASSLVRGAFYNEQFF.

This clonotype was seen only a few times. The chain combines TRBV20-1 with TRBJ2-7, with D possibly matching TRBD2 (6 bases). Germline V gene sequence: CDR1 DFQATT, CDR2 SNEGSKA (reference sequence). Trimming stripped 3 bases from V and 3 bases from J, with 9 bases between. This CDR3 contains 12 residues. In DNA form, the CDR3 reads TGCAGTGCTAGCGGGAGTAGCTACGAGCAGTACTTC. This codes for CSASGSSYEQYF.

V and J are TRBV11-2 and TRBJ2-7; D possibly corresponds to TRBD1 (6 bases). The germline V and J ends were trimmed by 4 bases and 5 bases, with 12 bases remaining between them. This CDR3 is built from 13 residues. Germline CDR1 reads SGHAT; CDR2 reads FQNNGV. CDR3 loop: CASSSYRVHEQYF. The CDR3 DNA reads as TGTGCCAGCAGCTCTTACAGGGTCCACGAGCAGTACTTC.

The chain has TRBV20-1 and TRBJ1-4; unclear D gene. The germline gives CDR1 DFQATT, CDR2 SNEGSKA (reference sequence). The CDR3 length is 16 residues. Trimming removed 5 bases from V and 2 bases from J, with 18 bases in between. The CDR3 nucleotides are TGCAGTGCTCCGGCCCCCTACCCTGTCACTAATGAAAAACTGTTTTTT. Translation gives CSAPAPYPVTNEKLFF.

CDR3 coding DNA: TGTGCCAGCAGCCCGGGACTAGGAACTGAGCAGTTCTTC. As protein: CASSPGLGTEQFF. The chain has TRBV7-2 and TRBJ2-1; TRBD2 matches at 8 bases. Germline assignment: CDR1 SGHTA and CDR2 FQGNSA. This CDR3 contains 13 residues. J lost 9 bases, V lost 5 bases, and 6 bases had no gene match.

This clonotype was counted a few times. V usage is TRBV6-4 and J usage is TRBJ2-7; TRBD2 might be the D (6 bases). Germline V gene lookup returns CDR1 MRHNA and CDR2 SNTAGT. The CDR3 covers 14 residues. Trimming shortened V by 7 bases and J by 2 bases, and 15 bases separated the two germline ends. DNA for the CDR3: TGTGCCAGCACCCCCTGGCGGACTACCTACGAGCAGTACTTC. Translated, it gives CASTPWRTTYEQYF.

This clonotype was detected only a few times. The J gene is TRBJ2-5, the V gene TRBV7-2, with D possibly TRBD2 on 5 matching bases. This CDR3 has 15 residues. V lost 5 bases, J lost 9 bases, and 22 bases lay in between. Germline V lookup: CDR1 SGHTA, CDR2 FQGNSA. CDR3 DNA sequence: TGTGCCAGCAGCACCCAGTCCCAGACTACTGGGGCCCAGTACTTC. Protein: CASSTQSQTTGAQYF.

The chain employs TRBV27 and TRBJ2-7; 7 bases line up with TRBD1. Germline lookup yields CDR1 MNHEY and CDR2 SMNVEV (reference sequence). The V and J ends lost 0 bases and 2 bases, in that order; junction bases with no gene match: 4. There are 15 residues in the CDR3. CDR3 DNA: TGTGCCAGCAGTTTATCCGGGACAGTCCCCTACGAGCAGTACTTC. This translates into CASSLSGTVPYEQYF.

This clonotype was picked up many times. CDR3 DNA: TGTGCCATCAGTGGGGGGACAGAGAATTCACCCCTCCACTTT. It codes for CAISGGTENSPLHF. This sequence joins TRBV10-3 and TRBJ1-6; 7 bases match TRBD1. Unmatched junction bases numbered 4, after V lost 4 bases and J lost 7 bases. CDR1 is ENHRY and CDR2 is SYGVKD in the germline V gene. This CDR3 region has 14 residues.

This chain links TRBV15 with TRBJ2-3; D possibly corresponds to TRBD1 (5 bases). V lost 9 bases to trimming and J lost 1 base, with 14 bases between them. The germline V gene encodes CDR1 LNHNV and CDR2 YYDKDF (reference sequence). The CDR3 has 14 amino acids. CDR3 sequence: CATSRGPGTDTQYF. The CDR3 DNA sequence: TGTGCCACTAGTAGGGGCCCTGGCACAGATACGCAGTATTTT.

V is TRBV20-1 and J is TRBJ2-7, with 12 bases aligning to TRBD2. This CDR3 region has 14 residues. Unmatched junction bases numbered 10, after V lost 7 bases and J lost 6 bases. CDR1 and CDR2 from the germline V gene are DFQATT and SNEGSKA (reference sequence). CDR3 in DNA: TGCAGTGGGGGACTAGCGGGTAGAGGAAGCGAGCAGTACTTC. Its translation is CSGGLAGRGSEQYF.

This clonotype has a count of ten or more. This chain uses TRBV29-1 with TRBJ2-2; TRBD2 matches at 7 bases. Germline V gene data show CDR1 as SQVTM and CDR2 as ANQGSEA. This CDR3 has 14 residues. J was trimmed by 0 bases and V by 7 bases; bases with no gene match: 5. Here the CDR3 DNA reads TGCAGCGCTGACGGGACTACGAACACCGGGGAGCTGTTTTTT. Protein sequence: CSADGTTNTGELFF.

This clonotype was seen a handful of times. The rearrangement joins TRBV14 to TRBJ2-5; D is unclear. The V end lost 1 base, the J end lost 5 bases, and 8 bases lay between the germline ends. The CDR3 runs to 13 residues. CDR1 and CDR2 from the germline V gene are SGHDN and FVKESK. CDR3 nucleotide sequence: TGTGCCAGCAGCCAAGGGGATGCGGAGACCCAGTACTTC. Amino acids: CASSQGDAETQYF.

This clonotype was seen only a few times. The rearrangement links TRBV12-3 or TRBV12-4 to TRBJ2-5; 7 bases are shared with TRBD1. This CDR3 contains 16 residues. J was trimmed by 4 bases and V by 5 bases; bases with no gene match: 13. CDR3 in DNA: TGTGCCAGCAGTCATCAACAGGGGTTTTTACGAGAGACCCAGTACTTC. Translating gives CASSHQQGFLRETQYF.

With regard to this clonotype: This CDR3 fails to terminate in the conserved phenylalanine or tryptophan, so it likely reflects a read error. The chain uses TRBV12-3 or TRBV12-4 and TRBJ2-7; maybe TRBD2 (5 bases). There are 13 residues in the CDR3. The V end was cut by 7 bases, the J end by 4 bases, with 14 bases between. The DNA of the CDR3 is TGTGCCAGCAAGCTCGCCGGGGATTACGAGCAGTACTCC. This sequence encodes CASKLAGDYEQYS.

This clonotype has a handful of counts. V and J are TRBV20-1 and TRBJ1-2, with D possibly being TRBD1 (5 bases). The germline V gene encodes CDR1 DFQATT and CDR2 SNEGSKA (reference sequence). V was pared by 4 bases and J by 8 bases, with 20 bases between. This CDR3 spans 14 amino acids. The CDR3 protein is CSATKTVPGSGYTF. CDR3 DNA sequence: TGCAGTGCTACCAAGACAGTTCCTGGTTCGGGCTACACCTTC.

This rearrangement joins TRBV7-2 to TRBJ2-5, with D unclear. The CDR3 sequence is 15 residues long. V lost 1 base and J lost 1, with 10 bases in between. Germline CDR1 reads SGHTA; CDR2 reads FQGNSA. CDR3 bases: TGTGCCAGCAGCTTAGGGTACGGTCCCCAAGAGACCCAGTACTTC. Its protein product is CASSLGYGPQETQYF.